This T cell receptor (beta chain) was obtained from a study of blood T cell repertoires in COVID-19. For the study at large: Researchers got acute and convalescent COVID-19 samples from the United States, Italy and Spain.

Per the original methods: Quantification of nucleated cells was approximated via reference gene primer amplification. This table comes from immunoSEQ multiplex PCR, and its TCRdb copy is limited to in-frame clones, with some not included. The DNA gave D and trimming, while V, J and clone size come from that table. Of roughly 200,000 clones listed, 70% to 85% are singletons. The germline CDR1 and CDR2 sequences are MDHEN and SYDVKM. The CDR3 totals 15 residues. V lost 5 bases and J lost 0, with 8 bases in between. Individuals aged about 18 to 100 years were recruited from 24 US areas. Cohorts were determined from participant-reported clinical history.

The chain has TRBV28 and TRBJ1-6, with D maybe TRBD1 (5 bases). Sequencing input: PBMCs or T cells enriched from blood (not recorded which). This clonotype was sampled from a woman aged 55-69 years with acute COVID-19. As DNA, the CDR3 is TGTGCCAGCAGTCACAGGAGCTCCTATAATTCACCCCTCCACTTT. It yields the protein CASSHRSSYNSPLHF.